These 8 T cell receptor beta chains share one sample of origin, sequenced in a study of tumor-infiltrating lymphocytes in primary liver carcinoma. Joint extraction of RNA and DNA used roughly 20-33 mg of bulk tissue that was unsorted. The input was roughly 0.5 ug total RNA; TCR beta cDNA was made from it with a constant-region primer. Investigators got TCR beta libraries out of three nested multiplex PCR rounds, done with slightly modified ARM-PCR. Investigators reported that the first two PCR rounds, at roughly 10 cycles each, used TRBV1-TRBV30 forward primers with a C-beta reverse primer. TCRdb re-called the multiplex PCR reads with MiXCR, one entry per CDR3 protein. The sample lists 100,000 to 150,000 distinct CDR3 sequences; around 60% were seen once. The sequencing input was liver tumor tissue from sampling region 3. Stated subset: tumor region T3, left-lateral pole. The receptors shown here come from a woman aged 60-75 years with primary liver carcinoma and hepatitis B virus infection.

This clonotype was counted between two and nine times. The rearrangement links TRBV5-6 to TRBJ2-7, with D possibly TRBD2 on 6 matching bases. Germline-derived CDR1 and CDR2 are SGHDT and YYEEEE. Trimming pared 9 bases from V and 5 bases from J, leaving 24 bases between. CDR3 length: 15 amino acids. The CDR3 here is CAISQPWGESNEQYF. The CDR3, as DNA: TGTGCCATCAGTCAACCTTGGGGGGAATCCAACGAGCAGTACTTC.

This clonotype was counted a few times. V is TRBV6-4 and J is TRBJ2-2; 8 nucleotides match TRBD1. The CDR3 has 14 residues. Trimming removed 6 bases from V and 6 bases from J; junction bases left unmatched: 6. Per the germline V gene, CDR1 is MRHNA and CDR2 is SNTAGT. CDR3 amino acids: CASSAAGGAGELFF. Here the CDR3 DNA reads TGTGCCAGCAGCGCGGCAGGGGGCGCCGGGGAGCTGTTTTTT.

This chain uses TRBV11-2 with TRBJ2-1, with TRBD2 matching 9 bases. The CDR3 length is 17 residues. Germline CDR1 reads SGHAT; CDR2 reads FQNNGV. After removal of 5 bases from V and 2 bases from J, the junction contained 10 bases not matched to a gene. CDR3 loop: CASSIRLAGTTYNEQFF. Written as DNA, the CDR3 is TGTGCCAGCAGCATACGTCTAGCGGGAACCACCTACAATGAGCAGTTCTTC. Drawing the rest from reference TRBV11-2 and TRBJ2-1, the complete variable domain is EAGVAQSPRYKIIEKRQSVAFWCNPISGHATLYWYQQILGQGPKLLIQFQNNGVVDDSQLPKDRFSAERLKGVDSTLKIQPAKLEDSAVYLCASSIRLAGTTYNEQFFGPGTRLTVL.

Points on this clonotype: Without the conserved terminal phenylalanine or tryptophan, this CDR3 likely stems from a read error. This rearrangement joins TRBV30 to TRBJ1-4; no definite D call. The CDR3 has 11 amino acids. The V end lost 5 bases, the J end lost 10 bases, and 11 bases lay between the germline ends. The germline V gene encodes CDR1 GTSNPN and CDR2 SVGIG (reference sequence). The CDR3 coding sequence is TGTGCCTGGCTGGCGGGCCTAAAACTGTTTCTT. This sequence encodes CAWLAGLKLFL.

The rearrangement joins TRBV28 to TRBJ2-1, with 10 bases identical to TRBD2. This CDR3 spans 18 amino acids. J was trimmed by 4 bases and V by 3 bases; bases with no gene match: 12. The germline CDR1 and CDR2 sequences are MDHEN and SYDVKM. CDR3 amino acids: CASSFKPSGSRIYNEQFF. CDR3 DNA: TGTGCCAGCAGTTTTAAGCCTAGCGGGAGTAGAATATACAATGAGCAGTTCTTC.

This clonotype has a count of ten or more. The chain links TRBV12-3 or TRBV12-4 to TRBJ1-5; D ambiguous. Deletions cut 1 base from V and 4 bases from J, with 5 bases between. This CDR3 contains 13 residues. The CDR3 protein is CASSLVGNQPQHF. The CDR3 DNA follows: TGTGCCAGCAGTTTAGTAGGAAATCAGCCCCAGCATTTT.

Worth noting for this clonotype: The junction shows a germline mismatch at one end, possibly a read error. The gene calls are TRBV11-3 and TRBJ2-5; 11 nucleotides line up with TRBD2. CDR1 SGHNT and CDR2 YENEEA come from the germline V gene. This CDR3 is built from 20 residues. CDR3 DNA sequence: TGTGCCAGCAACTTAGGGGGACTAGCGGTACCCCTCACCTTCAGAGAGACCCAGTACTTC. It codes for CASNLGGLAVPLTFRETQYF.

This clonotype was picked up one time. A much larger clone is a single base away; this may be a read error. V and J are TRBV5-1 and TRBJ1-1; tentative D call: TRBD1 (6 bases). This CDR3 is built from 15 residues. Trimming left V 3 bases short and J 4 bases short, with 16 bases between. The germline V gene has CDR1 SGHRS and CDR2 YFSETQ. Written as DNA, the CDR3 is TGCGCCAGCAGCTCGGGGCCAGGGGAGAGCACTGAAGCTTTCTTT. Residues: CASSSGPGESTEAFF. The complete variable domain, with remaining parts taken from reference TRBV5-1 and TRBJ1-1, reads KAGVTQTPRYLIKTRGQQVTLSCSPISGHRSVSWYQQTPGQGLQFLFEYFSETQRNKGNFPGRFSGRQFSNSRSEMNVSTLELGDSALYLCASSSGPGESTEAFFGQGTRLTVV.